This T cell receptor beta chain was retrieved from a study of identical twins. Study observations and caveats: Conclusions were based on cross-sectional statistical analysis, without following the same donors.

From germline, CDR1 is SGHRS and CDR2 YFSETQ. There are 17 residues in the CDR3. The V segment lost 3 bases and the J segment 4 bases; nucleotides outside the gene matches: 11. A remark on this clonotype: The antigen is unknown.

TCRdb ran MiXCR on the 5' RACE reads and lists one entry per CDR3 protein. The sample contains 690,000 or so distinct CDR3 sequences, over 8.5% of which appear only once. The data were also submitted as part of a second study, on yellow fever vaccine responses in identical twins.

The clonotype was recovered from a woman under 30 in good health. The source material was PBMCs. The rearrangement uses TRBV5-1 and TRBJ2-3; 10 nucleotides agree with TRBD2. The CDR3 is CASSSGLAALIPDTQYF. CDR3 DNA: TGCGCCAGCAGCTCCGGACTAGCGGCCCTCATACCAGATACGCAGTATTTT.